Included here is one T cell receptor beta chain sequence, with context. CDR3 length equals 13 residues. CDR1 is MNHEY, CDR2 SVGAGI, per germline. Trimming removed 6 bases from V and 0 bases from J, with 9 bases in between. Libraries were prepared by immunoSEQ multiplex PCR; TCRdb keeps only in-frame clonotypes and omits some of them. This sample has over 250,000 clones, with around nine tenths found just once. This sample is part of a study of blood T cell repertoires in COVID-19. About the research overall: Nucleic acid was either cDNA or gDNA, and it came from T cells, B-cell-depleted T cells, or PBMCs.

The chain combines TRBV6-5 with TRBJ2-7, with D tentatively TRBD2 (5 bases). Input material: PBMCs or T cells enriched from blood (not recorded which). The sequence was collected from a man in his forties who had recovered from COVID-19. The CDR3 loop reads CASSRTFSYEQYF. For the CDR3, the DNA is TGTGCCAGCAGCCGGACTTTCTCCTACGAGCAGTACTTC.